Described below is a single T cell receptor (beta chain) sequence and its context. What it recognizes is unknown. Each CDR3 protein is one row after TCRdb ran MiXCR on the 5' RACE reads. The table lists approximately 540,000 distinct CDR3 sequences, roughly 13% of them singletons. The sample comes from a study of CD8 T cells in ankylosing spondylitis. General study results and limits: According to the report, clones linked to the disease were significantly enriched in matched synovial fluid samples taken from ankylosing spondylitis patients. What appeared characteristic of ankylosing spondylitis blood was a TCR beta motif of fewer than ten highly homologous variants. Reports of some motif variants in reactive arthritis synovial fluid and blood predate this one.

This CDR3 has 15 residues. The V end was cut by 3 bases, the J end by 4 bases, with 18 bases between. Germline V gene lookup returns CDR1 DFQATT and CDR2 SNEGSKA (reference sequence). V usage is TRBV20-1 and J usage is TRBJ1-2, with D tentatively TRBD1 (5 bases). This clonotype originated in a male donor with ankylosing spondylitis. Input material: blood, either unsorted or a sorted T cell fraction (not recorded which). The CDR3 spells CSARDGAGGIYGYTF. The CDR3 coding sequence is TGCAGTGCTAGGGACGGGGCAGGCGGGATCTATGGCTACACCTTC.